This T cell receptor (beta chain) was documented in a study of post-analysis software for immune sequencing data. Broader study findings: Relative to controls, patients had 4 or 5 TRBV segments at higher frequency, with TRBV5-6, TRBV5-1 and TRBV20-1 among these.

Unique molecular identifiers were built into the TCR beta cDNA libraries. TCRdb ran MiXCR on the PCR reads and lists one entry per CDR3 protein. Seen here are 600,000 to 750,000 distinct CDR3 sequences, 59% observed once, and the top ten hold 11%. As regards this clonotype: Its antigen is undetermined.

This CDR3 spans 17 amino acids. Germline CDR1 SGHTA, CDR2 FQGNSA. The trim removed 5 bases at V and 2 bases at J, leaving 11 bases unmatched. Sequenced input: blood. This sequence originates from a girl aged 2 to 9 with multiple sclerosis. The rearrangement joins TRBV7-2 to TRBJ2-1, with 8 nucleotides matching TRBD2. CDR3: CASSRGPGGITYNEQFF. DNA for the CDR3: TGTGCCAGCAGCCGCGGACCGGGGGGGATTACCTACAATGAGCAGTTCTTC.